The 7 T cell receptor beta chains below all came from one sample that was sequenced in a study of T cell responses to AZD1222 COVID-19 vaccine. This table comes from immunoSEQ multiplex PCR, and its TCRdb copy is limited to in-frame clones, with some not included. This sample has approximately 170,000 clones, with roughly 88% found just once. This sample comprised peripheral blood, obtained 28 days after the second AZD1222 dose. The source is an adult who received the AZD1222 COVID-19 vaccine.

The chain combines TRBV14 with TRBJ2-2; no clear D gene. The CDR3 spans 15 residues. With 4 bases removed from V and 0 bases from J, the gap between germline ends came to 9 bases. Germline CDR1 SGHDN, CDR2 FVKESK. The CDR3 protein is CASSRRSSNTGELFF. The CDR3 DNA follows: TGTGCCAGCAGCCGCCGGTCCTCGAACACCGGGGAGCTGTTTTTT.

The rearrangement links TRBV6-1 to TRBJ2-3, with unresolved D. The CDR3 consists of 15 residues. Trimming shortened V by 3 bases and J by 0 bases, and 10 bases separated the two germline ends. Germline V gene lookup returns CDR1 MNHNS and CDR2 SASEGT. CDR3 DNA: TGTGCCAGCAGTGAGTCCACCCCTAGCACAGATACGCAGTATTTT. This gives the protein CASSESTPSTDTQYF.

V gene TRBV6-5 combines with J gene TRBJ2-5, with a tentative D call TRBD1 (6 bases). CDR3 length: 15 residues. Germline values: CDR1 MNHEY, CDR2 SVGAGI. V lost 4 bases and J lost 2, with 14 bases in between. DNA of the CDR3: TGTGCCAGCAGTTCCGGAAACAGGGTTCAAGAGACCCAGTACTTC. This gives the protein CASSSGNRVQETQYF.

The chain couples TRBV19 to TRBJ1-1, with D unresolved. Germline CDR1 is LNHDA and CDR2 is SQIVND (reference sequence). V lost 9 bases and J 0 bases, leaving 11 bases between the germline ends. The CDR3 spans 13 residues. This chain's CDR3 is CASGQQMNTEAFF. CDR3 nucleotides: TGTGCCAGCGGCCAGCAGATGAACACTGAAGCTTTCTTT.

The chain links TRBV7-9 to TRBJ2-3, with D hard to call. V was cut by 5 bases and J by 2 bases, with 14 bases left in between. Germline CDR1 is SEHNR and CDR2 is FQNEAQ (reference sequence). CDR3 length: 15 residues. The CDR3 is CASSPRALITDTQYF. CDR3 DNA sequence: TGTGCCAGCAGCCCTCGGGCCCTCATCACAGATACGCAGTATTTT.

CDR3 in amino acids: CASRMGLAGPDTQYF. The CDR3 bases are TGTGCCAGCAGGATGGGACTAGCGGGCCCAGATACGCAGTATTTT. The chain joins TRBV7-8 to TRBJ2-3, with 12 bases that match TRBD2. V lost 6 bases, J lost 4 bases, and 5 bases stayed unmatched. This CDR3 comprises 15 residues. The germline V gene encodes CDR1 SGHVS and CDR2 FQNEAQ.

The chain links TRBV24-1 to TRBJ2-1; 8 bases are a match to TRBD2. Germline CDR1 is KGHDR and CDR2 is SFDVKD. V lost 4 bases to trimming and J lost 3 bases; unmatched junction nucleotides: 1. This CDR3 has 14 amino acids. The CDR3 region is CATSDSGGYNEQFF. The CDR3 coding sequence is TGTGCCACCAGTGACAGCGGGGGCTACAATGAGCAGTTCTTC.